Below, 8 T cell receptor beta chains from the same sample are listed, as sequenced in a study of CD8 T cells in ankylosing spondylitis. TCRdb passed the 5' RACE reads through MiXCR, listing each CDR3 protein once. The repertoire consists of about 340,000 distinct CDR3 sequences, with 20% occurring once and the leading ten covering around 13%. Material: blood, either unsorted or a sorted T cell fraction (not recorded which). The receptors stem from a male donor with ankylosing spondylitis or in good health (not recorded which).

The chain is built from TRBV2 and TRBJ1-6; 10 bases fit TRBD1. The CDR3 has 16 residues. V shed 3 bases, J shed 8 bases, and the junction held 7 bases outside the gene matches. Per the germline V gene, CDR1 is SNHLY and CDR2 is FYNNEI. The CDR3 sequence: CASSEGQGTIHSPLHF. CDR3 sequence (DNA): TGTGCCAGCAGTGAGGGACAGGGGACAATACATTCACCCCTCCACTTT.

This clonotype turned up a few times. J is TRBJ2-7 and V is TRBV11-2, with 13 bases identical to TRBD2. Per the germline V gene, CDR1 is SGHAT and CDR2 is FQNNGV. The CDR3 loop spans 16 amino acids. V shed 4 bases, J shed 1 base, and the junction held 4 bases outside the gene matches. CDR3: CASSYPGLAGSYEQYF. The CDR3 region has the DNA TGTGCCAGCAGCTACCCGGGACTAGCGGGATCCTACGAGCAGTACTTC.

This clonotype was detected only a few times. The chain employs TRBV28 and TRBJ2-5; TRBD2 matches at 7 bases. The CDR3 runs 16 residues. Germline-derived CDR1 and CDR2 are MDHEN and SYDVKM. V trimming: 6 bases; J trimming: 1 base; junction bases outside the gene matches: 11. CDR3: CASSPRMSGAQETQYF. The CDR3 DNA reads as TGTGCCAGCAGCCCCCGGATGAGCGGGGCCCAAGAGACCCAGTACTTC.

The chain couples TRBV5-1 to TRBJ2-1; a possible D gene is TRBD1 (5 bases). The CDR3 runs to 16 residues. From germline, CDR1 is SGHRS and CDR2 YFSETQ. V was cut by 0 bases and J by 8 bases, with 18 bases left in between. The CDR3 sequence is CASSLAGRTNVDEQFF. The CDR3 region has the DNA TGCGCCAGCAGCTTGGCAGGACGGACAAATGTTGATGAGCAGTTCTTC.

The chain joins TRBV3-1 to TRBJ1-1; 8 nucleotides align to TRBD1. Per germline, CDR1 LGHDT and CDR2 YNNKEL (reference sequence). This CDR3 has 14 residues. With V trimmed by 2 bases and J by 6 bases, 5 bases remained unmatched. As DNA, the CDR3 is TGTGCCAGCAGCCAAATGGGGACAGGTTCTGAAGCTTTCTTT. It codes for CASSQMGTGSEAFF.

The chain is built from TRBV3-1 and TRBJ2-7, with D possibly TRBD2 on 6 matching bases. In germline, CDR1 is LGHDT, CDR2 YNNKEL (reference sequence). The CDR3 has 13 amino acids. The V gene lost 8 bases and the J gene lost 4 bases, with 15 bases spanning the gap. CDR3 amino acids: CASDGGGGYEQYF. The CDR3, as DNA: TGTGCCAGCGACGGGGGAGGAGGGTACGAGCAGTACTTC.

V usage is TRBV29-1 and J usage is TRBJ2-1; D is undetermined. Per the germline V gene, CDR1 is SQVTM and CDR2 is ANQGSEA. This CDR3 contains 14 residues. Trimming left V 5 bases short and J 0 bases short, with 11 bases between. In DNA form, the CDR3 reads TGCAGCGTTATAAACCTAAGCTCCTACAATGAGCAGTTCTTC. It yields the protein CSVINLSSYNEQFF.

This clonotype was picked up one time. The chain uses TRBV9 and TRBJ2-3; 8 bases align to TRBD1. From germline, CDR1 is SGDLS and CDR2 YYNGEE. V lost 4 bases and J lost 0; bases outside the gene matches: 4. The length of the CDR3 is 15 residues. The CDR3 loop reads CASSPWTGSTDTQYF. The CDR3 DNA reads TGTGCCAGCAGCCCGTGGACAGGGAGCACAGATACGCAGTATTTT.